The 2 T cell receptor beta chains given below trace back to one sample, sequenced in a study of T cells in Graves' hyperthyroidism and ophthalmopathy. Researchers amplified the TCR beta CDR3 regions from RNA transcripts. During a first-round RT-PCR of the TCR CDR3, the HTBI primer set was used. TCRdb re-analysed the multiplex PCR reads in MiXCR, keeping a single row per CDR3 protein. The sample gives a few hundred thousand distinct CDR3 sequences, about a sixth of which show up once; roughly 50% is in the top ten. Sequencing used blood. The receptors were sampled from a woman in her 50s with Graves' hyperthyroidism.

Ten or more counts support this clonotype. The gene calls are TRBV20-1 and TRBJ2-7; TRBD2 aligns across 9 bases. The CDR3 has 15 residues. The germline V gene encodes CDR1 DFQATT and CDR2 SNEGSKA (reference sequence). V gave up 1 base and J gave up 3 bases; unmatched junction bases: 7. CDR3 amino acids: CSARVRLAVNYEQYF. The DNA for the CDR3 is TGCAGTGCTAGAGTGAGACTAGCGGTAAACTACGAGCAGTACTTC.

The chain is built from TRBV7-2 and TRBJ2-7, with 12 bases identical to TRBD2. The V gene end was trimmed by 4 bases and the J gene end by 5 bases; junction bases not matched to a gene: 9. Germline V gene data show CDR1 as SGHTA and CDR2 as FQGNSA. CDR3 length: 16 amino acids. Here the CDR3 reads CASSWEGLAGLDEQYF. In DNA, the CDR3 is TGTGCCAGCAGCTGGGAAGGACTAGCGGGACTCGACGAGCAGTACTTC.